These 22 T cell receptor beta chains were sequenced from one sample in a study of T cells in Graves' hyperthyroidism and ophthalmopathy. The source material, RNA transcripts, was used to amplify TCR beta CDR3 regions. The HTBI set primed first-round TCR CDR3 RT-PCR. TCRdb recomputed calls from the multiplex PCR reads with MiXCR, one row per CDR3 protein. The data contain around 240,000 distinct CDR3 sequences, over 15% of them seen just once; the ten biggest clones take up approximately 30%. Sequencing was carried out using blood. Source of these receptors: a woman between 18 and 29 years old with Graves' ophthalmopathy.

The chain recombines TRBV3-1 with TRBJ1-5, with TRBD1 matching 9 bases. The CDR3 runs 20 residues. V lost 0 bases, J lost 0 bases, and 12 bases stayed unmatched. Germline CDR1 LGHDT, CDR2 YNNKEL (reference sequence). The CDR3 loop is CASSQDRDRALVSSNQPQHF. As DNA, the CDR3 is TGTGCCAGCAGCCAAGATCGGGACAGGGCTCTTGTCTCTAGCAATCAGCCCCAGCATTTT.

Points on this clonotype: The conserved closing phenylalanine or tryptophan is absent in this CDR3, likely reflecting a read error. This chain links TRBV18 with TRBJ2-3, with TRBD2 matching 10 bases. The V gene end was trimmed by 4 bases and the J gene end by 1 base; junction bases not matched to a gene: 2. CDR3 length equals 15 residues. The germline V gene has CDR1 KGHSH and CDR2 LQKENI. Here the CDR3 reads CASSRGTSGTDTQYL. The CDR3 region has the DNA TGTGCCAGCTCACGCGGGACTAGCGGCACAGATACGCAGTATCTT.

V usage is TRBV13 and J usage is TRBJ2-1, with 11 bases aligning to TRBD2. V trimming: 4 bases; J trimming: 8 bases; junction bases outside the gene matches: 10. This CDR3 spans 16 amino acids. CDR1 is PRHDT and CDR2 is FYEKMQ in the germline V gene (reference sequence). CDR3 coding DNA: TGTGCCAGCAGCTCGACACTAGCGGGAGTTGGCCATGAGCAGTTCTTC. It yields the protein CASSSTLAGVGHEQFF.

Ten or more counts support this clonotype. The chain links TRBV19 to TRBJ2-7, with a weak D call TRBD1 (6 bases). Germline values: CDR1 LNHDA, CDR2 SQIVND (reference sequence). V was trimmed by 6 bases and J by 3 bases, leaving 21 bases between them. The CDR3 length is 16 residues. CDR3 region: CASRRTATDLRYEQYF. CDR3 sequence (DNA): TGTGCCAGTAGGAGGACAGCCACCGACCTACGCTACGAGCAGTACTTC.

This clonotype has at least ten counts. The CDR3 reads CASSYSTREGGYEQYF. The CDR3 coding sequence is TGTGCCAGCAGTTACTCGACGCGCGAAGGGGGCTACGAGCAGTACTTC. The chain uses TRBV6-2 or TRBV6-3 and TRBJ2-7; possibly TRBD1 for D (6 bases). The CDR3 contains 16 residues. From germline, CDR1 is MNHEY and CDR2 SVGEGT. The V end was cut by 0 bases, the J end by 3 bases, with 15 bases between.

This clonotype was detected many times. The chain is built from TRBV25-1 and TRBJ2-7, with a weak D call TRBD1 (6 bases). V was cut by 1 base and J by 1 base, with 20 bases left in between. Germline V gene sequence: CDR1 MGHDK, CDR2 SYGVNS. This CDR3 spans 18 amino acids. The CDR3 DNA is TGTGCCAGCAGTGAATTCGCAGGGGCTACCACCAGGTCCTACGAGCAGTACTTC. Translated, it gives CASSEFAGATTRSYEQYF.

This clonotype was recorded many times. This chain connects TRBV12-3 or TRBV12-4 to TRBJ2-3; 7 bases map to TRBD2. This CDR3 has 16 residues. The V and J ends lost 6 bases and 0 bases, in that order; junction bases with no gene match: 9. DNA for the CDR3: TGTGCCAGCAGCATTTTCAAAGCGGGAAGCACAGATACGCAGTATTTT. It translates to CASSIFKAGSTDTQYF.

The V call is TRBV7-9, the J call TRBJ2-1, with unresolved D. The CDR3 length is 13 residues. Germline CDR1 SEHNR, CDR2 FQNEAQ (reference sequence). Trimming stripped 7 bases from V and 7 bases from J, with 14 bases between. The CDR3 bases are TGTGCCAGCATGCGACCGGCTCGGAATGAGCAGTTCTTC. Amino acid sequence: CASMRPARNEQFF.

This clonotype was recorded many times. This chain joins TRBV27 and TRBJ2-1, with 7 bases identical to TRBD2. The CDR3 runs to 21 residues. The V gene end was trimmed by 5 bases and the J gene end by 1 base; junction bases not matched to a gene: 23. From germline, CDR1 is MNHEY and CDR2 SMNVEV (reference sequence). This CDR3 reads CASSTRYAGASPPGSYNEQFF. CDR3 in DNA: TGTGCCAGCAGTACCCGATATGCGGGAGCAAGCCCACCTGGGTCCTACAATGAGCAGTTCTTC.

This clonotype occurred many times. The rearrangement links TRBV20-1 to TRBJ1-1; D remains ambiguous. The CDR3 loop spans 13 amino acids. Germline CDR1 DFQATT, CDR2 SNEGSKA (reference sequence). V was shortened by 5 bases and J by 3 bases, with 13 bases between the two germline ends. CDR3 residues: CSAPLKRHTEAFF. DNA for the CDR3: TGCAGTGCTCCCCTTAAAAGGCACACTGAAGCTTTCTTT.

This clonotype was counted at least ten times. V usage is TRBV18 and J usage is TRBJ1-1; D is perhaps TRBD1 (6 bases). The CDR3 is made up of 14 amino acids. Looked up from germline, CDR1 is KGHSH and CDR2 is LQKENI. The V end was cut by 0 bases, the J end by 1 base, with 6 bases between. The CDR3 region is CASSPPTGNTEAFF. In DNA form, the CDR3 reads TGTGCCAGCTCACCACCGACAGGGAACACTGAAGCTTTCTTT.

This clonotype was seen ten or more times. V and J are TRBV20-1 and TRBJ2-7, with D possibly TRBD2 on 5 matching bases. The CDR3 loop spans 15 amino acids. The V gene lost 2 bases and the J gene lost 0 bases, with 14 bases spanning the gap. Germline CDR1 is DFQATT and CDR2 is SNEGSKA (reference sequence). As DNA, the CDR3 is TGCAGTGCTAGACCCCCCGGGATCAACTCCTACGAGCAGTACTTC. Amino acid sequence: CSARPPGINSYEQYF.

The chain recombines TRBV7-9 with TRBJ1-1; 12 bases are shared with TRBD1. Germline V gives CDR1 SEHNR, CDR2 FQNEAQ (reference sequence). V lost 4 bases to trimming and J lost 4 bases; unmatched junction nucleotides: 13. This CDR3 has 18 residues. CDR3 region: CASSSHRDRGPLGTEAFF. CDR3 nucleotides: TGTGCCAGCAGCTCACACAGGGACAGGGGGCCGCTGGGCACTGAAGCTTTCTTT.

This clonotype was detected many times. V usage is TRBV6-2 or TRBV6-3 and J usage is TRBJ2-1, with a possible D match to TRBD2 (6 bases). CDR3 length equals 15 residues. Germline assignment: CDR1 MNHEY and CDR2 SVGEGT. The germline V and J ends were trimmed by 1 base and 3 bases, with 10 bases remaining between them. The DNA of the CDR3 is TGTGCCAGCAGTTACTGGACTATAGGCTACAATGAGCAGTTCTTC. Translation: CASSYWTIGYNEQFF.

This clonotype was counted at least ten times. This sequence joins TRBV2 and TRBJ2-3, with 7 nucleotides matching TRBD2. The CDR3 spans 16 residues. The ends lost 3 bases at V and 0 bases at J; junction bases unmatched: 6. Germline CDR1 and CDR2: SNHLY and FYNNEI. CDR3 residues: CASSDFSSGSTDTQYF. The CDR3 coding sequence is TGTGCCAGCAGTGATTTCTCTAGCGGTAGCACAGATACGCAGTATTTT. Full variable domain (outside the CDR3, taken from reference TRBV2 and TRBJ2-3): EPEVTQTPSHQVTQMGQEVILRCVPISNHLYFYWYRQILGQKVEFLVSFYNNEISEKSEIFDDQFSVERPDGSNFTLKIRSTKLEDSAMYFCASSDFSSGSTDTQYFGPGTRLTVL.

The gene calls are TRBV12-3 or TRBV12-4 and TRBJ2-2; D remains ambiguous. V lost 7 bases, J lost 7 bases, and 16 bases lay in between. This CDR3 spans 14 amino acids. The CDR3 DNA is TGTGCCAGCATTATAGACAAGGCGTACGGGGAGCTGTTTTTT. Its translation is CASIIDKAYGELFF.

This clonotype was found a few times. The chain combines TRBV30 with TRBJ1-2; tentatively, D is TRBD1 (6 bases). CDR1 and CDR2 from the germline V gene are GTSNPN and SVGIG (reference sequence). The V end lost 6 bases, the J end lost 4 bases, and 18 bases lay between the germline ends. The CDR3 loop spans 14 amino acids. The CDR3 loop is CACNLGGAGYGYTF. CDR3 DNA: TGTGCCTGCAACCTGGGGGGGGCGGGCTATGGCTACACCTTC.

Ten or more counts support this clonotype. Given a much more abundant clone one base away, this may be a read error. J is TRBJ1-1 and V is TRBV7-9, with 9 bases identical to TRBD1. Germline lookup yields CDR1 SEHNR and CDR2 FQNEAQ (reference sequence). This CDR3 is 14 amino acids long. Germline trimming cut 4 bases from V and 3 bases from J; bases unmatched to any gene: 3. Here the CDR3 DNA reads TGTGCCAGCAGCTCACAGGGGGCGGACACTGAAGCTTTCTTT. Translated, it gives CASSSQGADTEAFF.

This clonotype was seen at least ten times. The chain combines TRBV27 with TRBJ2-7; D remains unclear. CDR1 is MNHEY and CDR2 is SMNVEV in the germline V gene (reference sequence). CDR3 size: 11 residues. The ends were cut back, 6 bases at V and 3 bases at J, with 6 bases in the middle. CDR3 bases: TGTGCCAGCAGCTCGGGCTACGAGCAGTACTTC. Its translation is CASSSGYEQYF.

This rearrangement joins TRBV5-5 to TRBJ1-6; D call uncertain. V gave up 1 base and J gave up 6 bases, with 8 bases separating them. Germline V gene lookup returns CDR1 SGHKS and CDR2 YYEKEE (reference sequence). The CDR3 runs to 14 residues. The CDR3 protein is CASSLLDPNSPLHF. The CDR3 DNA follows: TGTGCCAGCAGCTTGTTGGATCCTAATTCACCCCTCCACTTT. The variable domain in full, completed from reference TRBV5-5 and TRBJ1-6, reads DAGVTQSPTHLIKTRGQQVTLRCSPISGHKSVSWYQQVLGQGPQFIFQYYEKEERGRGNFPDRFSARQFPNYSSELNVNALLLGDSALYLCASSLLDPNSPLHFGNGTRLTVT.

The chain recombines TRBV28 with TRBJ2-7, with D possibly matching TRBD2 (6 bases). This CDR3 region has 16 residues. The V end lost 7 bases, the J end lost 2 bases, and 21 bases lay between the germline ends. Germline V gene sequence: CDR1 MDHEN, CDR2 SYDVKM. CDR3 sequence: CASTLSGTRTPYEQYF. The DNA of the CDR3 is TGTGCCAGCACCCTCTCCGGGACTCGGACCCCCTACGAGCAGTACTTC.

A remark on this clonotype: One base away lies a much larger clone, so this may be a sequencing read error. The chain's CDR3 is CASSPPLGLAGGNTGELSF. CDR3 sequence (DNA): TGTGCCAGCAGCCCGCCCCTCGGGCTAGCGGGAGGGAACACCGGGGAGCTGTCTTTT. This chain links TRBV4-1 with TRBJ2-2, with 12 positions matching TRBD2. This CDR3 is 19 amino acids long. Germline-derived CDR1 and CDR2 are MGHRA and YSYEKL.